A single sample gave rise to the 22 T cell receptor beta chains below, sequenced in a study of cytomegalovirus exposure and HLA in healthy donors. 60 Vbeta and 13 Jbeta primers were used in PCR. The table came from immunoSEQ multiplex PCR; TCRdb's copy has only in-frame clones and leaves some out. The sample includes roughly 120,000 clones, approximately 80% of them seen just once. Sequencing input: PBMCs. The receptor set was obtained from a human donor in good health.

The chain joins TRBV9 to TRBJ2-1; TRBD1 matches at 12 bases. The CDR3 has 16 residues. V shed 1 base and J 8 bases; nucleotides not matched to a gene: 7. Germline V gives CDR1 SGDLS, CDR2 YYNGEE. Written as DNA, the CDR3 is TGTGCCAGCAGCGTACTCGGGACAGGGGGCGGAGATGAGCAGTTCTTC. Translation gives CASSVLGTGGGDEQFF.

The gene calls are TRBV28 and TRBJ2-3; 11 bases line up with TRBD2. The germline CDR1 and CDR2 sequences are MDHEN and SYDVKM. The CDR3 totals 16 residues. The V and J ends lost 4 bases and 8 bases, in that order; junction bases with no gene match: 11. Here the CDR3 DNA reads TGTGCCAGCAGTTCTACGGGACTAGCGGCCTCAGCTACGCAGTATTTT. It is translated as CASSSTGLAASATQYF.

In this sample, this clone turned up once. An end of the junction does not agree with germline; a read error may underlie this. This sequence joins TRBV28 and TRBJ2-1; TRBD2 agrees at 16 bases. Germline V gene lookup returns CDR1 MDHEN and CDR2 SYDVKM. The CDR3 is 19 amino acids. CDR3 nucleotide sequence: TGTGCCAGCAGTTTACGCCCGGGACTAGCGGGGGGGCCCTATAATGAGCAGTTCTTC. Protein product: CASSLRPGLAGGPYNEQFF.

CDR3: CASRATTPFTEAFF. CDR3 nucleotide sequence: TGTGCCAGCAGGGCTACGACACCGTTCACTGAAGCTTTCTTT. The genes are TRBV6-1 and TRBJ1-1; D gene unclear. Germline CDR1 MNHNS, CDR2 SASEGT. The CDR3 is 14 residues long. With 6 bases removed from V and 4 bases from J, the gap between germline ends came to 15 bases.

This clone was detected only a few times. This chain links TRBV18 with TRBJ1-1, with D maybe TRBD1 (6 bases). V lost 3 bases and J lost 7, with 18 bases in between. The CDR3 is 15 amino acids. Looked up from germline, CDR1 is KGHSH and CDR2 is LQKENI. This CDR3 is CASSPSQGQKGEAFF. CDR3 coding DNA: TGTGCCAGCTCACCCTCCCAGGGACAAAAAGGTGAAGCTTTCTTT. Full variable domain (rest looked up from reference TRBV18 and TRBJ1-1): NAGVMQNPRHLVRRRGQEARLRCSPMKGHSHVYWYRQLPEEGLKFMVYLQKENIIDESGMPKERFSAEFPKEGPSILRIQQVVRGDSAAYFCASSPSQGQKGEAFFGQGTRLTVV.

The chain joins TRBV18 to TRBJ2-5; 7 bases line up with TRBD2. This CDR3 comprises 14 residues. V lost 6 bases and J lost 5; bases outside the gene matches: 9. Germline values: CDR1 KGHSH, CDR2 LQKENI. The DNA for the CDR3 is TGTGCCAGCTCCTACGGGGGGATTGCGGAGACCCAGTACTTC. Translated: CASSYGGIAETQYF.

Only one count was recorded for this clone. The chain carries TRBV7-2 and TRBJ2-6, with 14 bases fitting TRBD2. The CDR3 spans 19 residues. Germline assignment: CDR1 SGHTA and CDR2 FQGNSA. Germline trimming cut 5 bases from V and 0 bases from J; bases unmatched to any gene: 6. Here the CDR3 reads CASSPGLAGGVSGANVLTF. CDR3 in DNA: TGTGCCAGCAGCCCCGGACTAGCGGGGGGAGTCTCTGGGGCCAACGTCCTGACTTTC.

The J gene is TRBJ2-1, the V gene TRBV21-1; TRBD1 is the table's D call, not checked against the DNA. TRBV21-1 is described as a pseudogene. The CDR3 has 17 amino acids. For the CDR3, the DNA is TGTGCCAGCAGCAAAGGAGTGGGGCGAGGGGGTTACAATGAGCAGTTCTTC. As protein: CASSKGVGRGGYNEQFF.

J is TRBJ2-2 and V is TRBV7-9, with D possibly TRBD2 on 5 matching bases. Trimming stripped 5 bases from V and 5 bases from J, with 15 bases between. The CDR3 contains 15 residues. Germline CDR1 is SEHNR and CDR2 is FQNEAQ (reference sequence). The CDR3 bases are TGTGCCAGCAGCCGGAATACGGAGGCTACCGGGGAGCTGTTTTTT. Translating it yields CASSRNTEATGELFF.

A remark on this clone: At one of its ends the junction is not consistent with the germline gene, which may arise from a read error. This CDR3 is CASSEQGWDF. In nucleotides, the CDR3 is TGTGCCAGCAGTGAGCAGGGGTGGGACTTC. The chain links TRBV2 to TRBJ2-4, with D possibly being TRBD1 (6 bases). The CDR3 contains 10 residues. The germline V gene has CDR1 SNHLY and CDR2 FYNNEI.

This chain joins TRBV7-3 and TRBJ1-5, with D perhaps TRBD1 (6 bases). V dropped 4 bases and J dropped 5 bases, with 21 bases sitting between them. CDR3 length: 17 residues. Germline loops: CDR1 SGHTA, CDR2 FQGTGA. CDR3 bases: TGTGCCAGCAGCTCAAAACCACAGGGAAGGGGTCATCAGCCCCAGCATTTT. Residues: CASSSKPQGRGHQPQHF. Drawing the rest from reference TRBV7-3 and TRBJ1-5, the complete variable domain is GAGVSQTPSNKVTEKGKYVELRCDPISGHTALYWYRQSLGQGPEFLIYFQGTGAADDSGLPNDRFFAVRPEGSVSTLKIQRTERGDSAVYLCASSSKPQGRGHQPQHFGDGTRLSIL.

The rearrangement joins TRBV13 to TRBJ1-5; a possible D gene is TRBD1 (6 bases). The length of the CDR3 is 17 residues. V gave up 5 bases and J gave up 5 bases, with 22 bases separating them. Germline values: CDR1 PRHDT, CDR2 FYEKMQ (reference sequence). The CDR3 DNA is TGTGCCAGCAGCGGGTTTACTTTTTGGGAGGGGGATCAGCCCCAGCATTTT. Translating it yields CASSGFTFWEGDQPQHF.

The chain links TRBV1 to TRBJ2-2; the table's TRBD2 call for D was not verified on the DNA. TRBV1 is flagged as a pseudogene. CDR3 size: 19 residues. The CDR3 DNA reads as TGCACCAGCAGCCAAGATGGGCTAGCGGGGGGCCTAAACACCGGGGAGCTGTTTTTT. It yields the protein CTSSQDGLAGGLNTGELFF.

V and J are TRBV7-2 and TRBJ1-5; 10 nucleotides align to TRBD1. The CDR3 runs 14 residues. The V gene end was trimmed by 5 bases and the J gene end by 5 bases; junction bases not matched to a gene: 3. Germline lookup yields CDR1 SGHTA and CDR2 FQGNSA. The CDR3 region has the DNA TGTGCCAGCAGCCTTGGGACAGGGGATCAGCCCCAGCATTTT. This encodes CASSLGTGDQPQHF.

The rearrangement uses TRBV28 and TRBJ1-4; no reliable D call. The CDR3 runs 16 residues. Looked up from germline, CDR1 is MDHEN and CDR2 is SYDVKM. Trimming took off 2 bases at V and 3 bases at J, with 13 bases between the two ends. The CDR3 DNA is TGTGCCAGCAGTTTAGGGCTCTCTTCCCCTAATGAAAAACTGTTTTTT. Translating it yields CASSLGLSSPNEKLFF.

The chain couples TRBV19 to TRBJ2-6; 10 nucleotides line up with TRBD1. The CDR3 runs to 18 residues. Germline loops: CDR1 LNHDA, CDR2 SQIVND (reference sequence). The V and J ends lost 6 bases and 3 bases, in that order; junction bases with no gene match: 11. The CDR3 coding sequence is TGTGCCAGTAGACAAGACAGGGGGCACGTTGGTGGGGCCAACGTCCTGACTTTC. Amino acid sequence: CASRQDRGHVGGANVLTF.

As to this clone: Compared with germline, one end of the junction differs, possibly owing to a read error. The chain couples TRBV19 to TRBJ2-1; D unclear. The CDR3 sequence is 15 residues long. Germline V CDR1 and CDR2: LNHDA, SQIVND (reference sequence). The CDR3 reads CASSPRLMGYNEQLF. The CDR3, as DNA: TGTGCCAGTAGTCCCAGGCTTATGGGCTACAATGAGCAGCTCTTC.

The V call is TRBV9, the J call TRBJ2-5, with TRBD2 matching over 8 bases. Per germline, CDR1 SGDLS and CDR2 YYNGEE. This CDR3 has 17 residues. J was trimmed by 3 bases and V by 2 bases; bases with no gene match: 12. CDR3 sequence: CASSVRLGVLAEETQYF. The CDR3 region has the DNA TGTGCCAGCAGCGTCCGCTTAGGGGTACTAGCGGAAGAGACCCAGTACTTC.

The chain couples TRBV5-5 to TRBJ1-6; D might be TRBD1 (6 bases). Germline V CDR1 and CDR2: SGHKS, YYEKEE (reference sequence). Trimming left V 0 bases short and J 7 bases short, with 11 bases between. The CDR3 runs 15 residues. The CDR3, as DNA: TGTGCCAGCAGCTTGGGGAGCAGGGGAAATTCACCCCTCCACTTT. Amino acid sequence: CASSLGSRGNSPLHF.

The V call is TRBV9, the J call TRBJ1-2; D gene uncertain. CDR3 length equals 16 residues. From germline, CDR1 is SGDLS and CDR2 YYNGEE. With 4 bases removed from V and 2 bases from J, the gap between germline ends came to 18 bases. CDR3 region: CASSKTPGSLNYGYTF. The CDR3 bases are TGTGCCAGCAGCAAAACCCCGGGGTCGTTAAACTATGGCTACACCTTC.

The chain couples TRBV6-5 to TRBJ2-1; 8 nucleotides match TRBD2. V was pared by 2 bases and J by 1 base, with 1 base of the junction left unmatched. The CDR3 is made up of 15 amino acids. Germline values: CDR1 MNHEY, CDR2 SVGAGI. The CDR3 loop reads CASSYTSGSYNEQFF. DNA for the CDR3: TGTGCCAGCAGTTACACTAGCGGTTCCTACAATGAGCAGTTCTTC.

This clone was counted between two and nine times. The V gene is TRBV5-6, the J gene TRBJ1-2; D is undetermined. Germline CDR1 SGHDT, CDR2 YYEEEE. The CDR3 runs 11 residues. V was clipped by 7 bases and J by 6 bases, with 10 bases between them. CDR3 in amino acids: CASSLLNGYTF. The CDR3 DNA reads TGTGCCAGCTCCCTCCTTAATGGCTACACCTTC. The full variable domain, with the rest looked up from reference TRBV5-6 and TRBJ1-2, is DAGVTQSPTHLIKTRGQQVTLRCSPKSGHDTVSWYQQALGQGPQFIFQYYEEEERQRGNFPDRFSGHQFPNYSSELNVNALLLGDSALYLCASSLLNGYTFGSGTRLTVV.